The source of this TCR beta chain is a study of blood T cell repertoires in COVID-19. This clone turned up a few times. The ends were cut back, 1 base at V and 3 bases at J, with 8 bases in the middle. This CDR3 is 14 amino acids long. Germline-derived CDR1 and CDR2 are MGHRA and YSYEKL. Original methodology: Nucleated cell counts were estimated from reference gene primer amplification. Here immunoSEQ multiplex PCR was the method, and the copy in TCRdb shows in-frame clones only, minus some. For V, J and clone size, that table is used; D and trimming come from the DNA. The table lists hundreds of thousands of clones, more than 85% of them singletons. Participants were aged about 18 to 89 years from approximately 23 US areas. Resolution of symptoms, clearance, or two negative PCRs was present in recovered Cohort 3 donors.

This receptor was taken from a woman aged 45-65 years who had recovered from COVID-19. Source material: PBMCs or T cells enriched from blood (not recorded which). V gene TRBV4-1 combines with J gene TRBJ2-3, with unresolved D. Here the CDR3 DNA reads TGCGCCAGCAGCCAAGTGGGCAGAACAGATACGCAGTATTTT. Translating it yields CASSQVGRTDTQYF.